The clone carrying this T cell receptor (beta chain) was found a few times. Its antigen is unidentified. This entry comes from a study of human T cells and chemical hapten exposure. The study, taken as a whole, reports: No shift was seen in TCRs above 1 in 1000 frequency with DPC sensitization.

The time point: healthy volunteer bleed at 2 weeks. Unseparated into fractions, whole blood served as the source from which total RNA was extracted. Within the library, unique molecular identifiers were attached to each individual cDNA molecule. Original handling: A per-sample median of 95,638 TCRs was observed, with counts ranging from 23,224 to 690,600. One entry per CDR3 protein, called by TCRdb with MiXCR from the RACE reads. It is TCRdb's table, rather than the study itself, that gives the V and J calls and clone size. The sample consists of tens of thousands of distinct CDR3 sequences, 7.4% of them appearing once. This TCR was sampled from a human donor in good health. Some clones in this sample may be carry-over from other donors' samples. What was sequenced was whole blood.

The DNA of the CDR3 is TGTGCCAGCAGCGGCGGGACAGGGGATTGTCAGCCCCAGCATTTT. The encoded protein is CASSGGTGDCQPQHF. The V and J genes are TRBV11-2 and TRBJ1-5; 10 bases fit TRBD1. J lost 6 bases, V lost 5 bases, and 7 bases had no gene match. Germline V lookup: CDR1 SGHAT, CDR2 FQNNGV. This CDR3 region has 15 residues.